These T cell receptor beta chains were read from a single sample in a study of shared clonotypes between healthy human individuals. Assay: immunoSEQ multiplex PCR; the TCRdb copy retains only in-frame clones and omits some. The sample yields more than 900,000 clones, around 82% seen once. Sequenced sample: memory CD4+ T cells from PBMCs. The receptors derive from a man younger than 35 in good health. Some clones in this sample may be carry-over from other donors' samples. CDR3s include the opening cysteine and the closing phenylalanine or tryptophan. Fields, in order: V gene, clone size, D gene, J gene, CDR3 DNA, CDR3 protein. The D gene is left open where the match is weak. Not all rows give a size; the values are once, few, many and, for expanded clones, a class.

TRBV30	-	TRBD2	TRBJ2-5	TGTGCAATATGGGGAGGGCTTCGGTGGTACTTC	CAIWGGLRWYF
TRBV10-3	-	TRBD1	TRBJ2-3	TGTGCCATCAACGATCCCAGGGGGACAGATACGCAGTATTTT	CAINDPRGTDTQYF
TRBV7-3	few	TRBD1	TRBJ1-1	TGTGCCAGCAGCCCGGGACAGAAGACTGAAGCTTTCTTT	CASSPGQKTEAFF
TRBV6-5	-	-	TRBJ1-3	TGTGCCAGCACCCCCGCGAGCCTTGGAAACACCATATATTTT	CASTPASLGNTIYF
TRBV5-4	-	TRBD1	TRBJ2-5	TGTGCCAGCAGCTTTGGCCAAATTGCGGCAGGGGGGACCCAGTACTTC	CASSFGQIAAGGTQYF
TRBV28	-	-	TRBJ2-1	TGTGCCAGCAGTTTAGGGGTCAATGAGCAGTTCTTC	CASSLGVNEQFF
TRBV27	-	TRBD1	TRBJ1-2	TGTGCCAGCAGTTGGGTGCTTGGACAGGGAAAGGTGGATGGCTACACCTTC	CASSWVLGQGKVDGYTF
TRBV27	-	TRBD1	TRBJ2-7	TGTGCCAGCAGTCCCCGGGGCAGGGGGTCCGAGCAGTACTTC	CASSPRGRGSEQYF
TRBV6-5	-	-	TRBJ2-5	TGTGCCAGCAGCCACCGTGGCGAAGTGTCGGAGACCCAGTACTTC	CASSHRGEVSETQYF
TRBV6-1	-	-	TRBJ2-3	TGTGCCAGCAGTGAGGGGATGACAGCTAGCACAGATACGCAGTATTTT	CASSEGMTASTDTQYF
TRBV7-9	-	-	TRBJ1-4	TGTGCCAGCAGCCCTCCCCAGACAGGCGAAAAACTGTTTTTT	CASSPPQTGEKLFF
TRBV30	-	-	TRBJ2-7	TGTGCCTGGAGTGTACGGGGGGCGCTGGGGTACTCCTACGAGCAGTACTTC	CAWSVRGALGYSYEQYF
TRBV19	-	-	TRBJ2-5	TGTGCCAGTAGTATCGGGGCCCAAGAGACCCAGTACTTC	CASSIGAQETQYF
TRBV7-2	-	-	TRBJ1-1	TGTGCCAGCAGCCCGGGACTCAGAGAAGCTTTCTTT	CASSPGLREAFF
TRBV6-5	-	-	TRBJ2-7	TGTGCCAGCAGTCAGCTCCGGGACAAGAAGCAGTACTTC	CASSQLRDKKQYF
TRBV10-3	many	-	TRBJ1-2	TGTGCCATCAGTGAGTCGGATGGGGCAGGCGGCGGCTACACCTTC	CAISESDGAGGGYTF
TRBV4-2	-	-	TRBJ2-7	TGTGCCAGCAGCCAAAGCCCAGGTGGGGTGCGGAGCGAGCAGTACTTC	CASSQSPGGVRSEQYF
TRBV6-6	-	-	TRBJ1-2	TGTGCCAGCAGGTCCGGACAGAGCTATGGCTACACCTTC	CASRSGQSYGYTF
TRBV5-1	-	-	TRBJ1-4	TGCGCCAGCAGCTTGGAAGCGGGCACAGACGGAAAACTGTTTTTT	CASSLEAGTDGKLFF
TRBV27	-	TRBD1	TRBJ2-7	TGTGCCAGCAGAATTGGGACAGGAAGCTCCTACGAGCAGTACTTC	CASRIGTGSSYEQYF
TRBV15	-	TRBD2	TRBJ2-1	TGTGCCACCAGCAGAGATGACAGCGGGAGACATGAGCAGTTCTTC	CATSRDDSGRHEQFF
TRBV29-1	-	TRBD1	TRBJ2-3	TGCAGCGCCGACCGGGACAGAAGCACAGATACGCAGTATTTT	CSADRDRSTDTQYF
TRBV11-1	-	-	TRBJ2-7	TGTGCCAGCAGCTGGGCAGCGCTCTACGAGCAGTACTTC	CASSWAALYEQYF
TRBV15	-	-	TRBJ2-7	TGTGCCACCAGCAGAGATCCGACAGCAGAGTACGAGCAGTACTTC	CATSRDPTAEYEQYF
TRBV28	-	TRBD1	TRBJ1-3	TGTGCCAGCGGACTTAGACAGGGAGGAAACACCATATATTTT	CASGLRQGGNTIYF
TRBV2	-	TRBD2	TRBJ2-3	TGTGCCAGCAGCTCCGGGACTAGCGTCACAGATACGCAGTATTTT	CASSSGTSVTDTQYF
TRBV2	-	TRBD2	TRBJ2-1	TGTGCCAGCAGCGCGGGACTAGCGGGATACAATGAGCAGTTCTTC	CASSAGLAGYNEQFF
TRBV6-1	-	-	TRBJ1-1	TGTGCCAGCACAGGCAGGGCTATCACTGAAGCTTTCTTT	CASTGRAITEAFF
TRBV9	-	TRBD2	TRBJ2-7	TGTGCCAGCAGCGTACGGGAGGGCCGGGGCGAGCAGTACTTC	CASSVREGRGEQYF
TRBV5-4	-	TRBD1	TRBJ2-5	TGTGCCAGCAGCAGGGACAGGGGTTACGAAGAGACCCAGTACTTC	CASSRDRGYEETQYF
TRBV11-2	-	TRBD2	TRBJ2-3	TGTGCCAGCAGCTCTGGACTAGCGGGCCCAGATACGCAGTATTTT	CASSSGLAGPDTQYF
TRBV5-5	-	-	TRBJ2-2	TGTGCCAGCAAACCTAGTGGCAGGGGTTTTGCCGGGGAGCTGTTTTTT	CASKPSGRGFAGELFF
TRBV14	-	TRBD2	TRBJ2-5	TGTGCCAGCAGCCAAGGGTTTGCGAGTATACTAGCGGGAGAGACCCAGTACTTC	CASSQGFASILAGETQYF
TRBV5-1	-	TRBD1	TRBJ2-2	TGCGCCAGCAGCTTGAAAACGGACAGGGCTAAGTTGAACACCGGGGAGCTGTTTTTT	CASSLKTDRAKLNTGELFF
TRBV2	few	-	TRBJ1-5	TGTGCCAGCAAGAGGGACAGCAATCAGCCCCAGCATTTT	CASKRDSNQPQHF
TRBV28	-	-	TRBJ1-1	TGTGCCAGCAGTTGGGGGGGAGGGACTGAAGCTTTCTTT	CASSWGGGTEAFF
TRBV7-2	-	-	TRBJ1-5	TGTGCCAGCAGCCCCCCTGGCAATCAGCCCCAGCATTTT	CASSPPGNQPQHF
TRBV30	-	-	TRBJ2-3	TGTGCCTGGAGTCAGGGTGGGGACACAGATACGCAGTATTTT	CAWSQGGDTDTQYF
TRBV11-2	few	-	TRBJ2-7	TGTGCCAGCAGCCAAAATAATGTCTGGGACGGTAACTACGAGCAGTACTTC	CASSQNNVWDGNYEQYF
TRBV7-9	-	-	TRBJ2-7	TGTGCCAGCAGCCGCACGATGTCCTACGAGCAGTACTTC	CASSRTMSYEQYF
TRBV2	few	-	TRBJ2-6	TGTGCCAGCAAGTACACCTCTGGGGCCAACGTCCTGACTTTC	CASKYTSGANVLTF
TRBV2	-	-	TRBJ1-1	TGTGCCAGCATGGTGAACACTGAAGCTTTCTTT	CASMVNTEAFF
TRBV21-1	few	-	TRBJ1-1	TGTGCCAGCAGCAACACTGAAGCTTTCTTT	CASSNTEAFF
TRBV6-5	-	-	TRBJ2-3	TGTGCCAGCAGTTACTCGGCCAGTCCCAGCACAGATACGCAGTATTTT	CASSYSASPSTDTQYF
TRBV2	-	-	TRBJ1-5	TGTGCCAGCAAAGGGACTACCAATCAGCCCCAGCATTTT	CASKGTTNQPQHF
TRBV9	few	-	TRBJ1-2	TGTGCCAGCAGCGCTACCGGGCCACAGGGAGTAGGTGGCTACACCTTC	CASSATGPQGVGGYTF
TRBV28	-	-	TRBJ1-1	TGTGCCAGCAGTTTCCGGATTTTGAACACTGAAGCTTTCTTT	CASSFRILNTEAFF
TRBV6-1	-	-	TRBJ2-5	TGTGCCAGCAGTGCCGGGGTTCCGGAGACCCAGTACTTC	CASSAGVPETQYF
TRBV4-2	-	TRBD2	TRBJ2-2	TGTGCCAGCAGCCAACTTAGCGGGAGCTTCACCGGGGAGCTGTTTTTT	CASSQLSGSFTGELFF
TRBV5-1	-	TRBD1	TRBJ2-2	TGCGCCAGCAGCTCCGCCGGACAGGGGAACACCGGGGAGCTGTTTTTT	CASSSAGQGNTGELFF
TRBV5-1	few	TRBD2	TRBJ2-1	TGCGCCAGCAGCCCCGACGGACTAGCGGACAATGAGCAGTTCTTC	CASSPDGLADNEQFF
TRBV30	-	TRBD1	TRBJ1-5	TGTGCCTGGAGGGGACAGGGGAATCAGCCCCAGCATTTT	CAWRGQGNQPQHF
TRBV14	-	-	TRBJ1-3	TGTGCCAGCAGCCAGTGGGGCATGGGGTCTGGAAACACCATATATTTT	CASSQWGMGSGNTIYF
TRBV15	-	-	TRBJ2-2	TGTGCCACCAGCAGAGATTCTTTCGTCTCTAGCCGGGTGGCCGGGGAGCTGTTTTTT	CATSRDSFVSSRVAGELFF
TRBV19	-	-	TRBJ1-4	TGTGCCAGTAGTATAGCCTCATCTAGGGAAAAACTGTTTTTT	CASSIASSREKLFF